This T cell receptor beta chain was sequenced during a study of shared clonotypes between healthy human individuals. About the research overall: Three CD4 naive, three CD4 memory, two CD8 naive and one CD8 memory plate were used per donor.

Findings and limits, study-wide: In contrast to clonotypes shared by all four donors, non-shared clonotypes had lower generation probabilities.

Original processing notes: Owing to the provision of junction-only sequences devoid of quality scores by immunoSEQ, filtering differed. The data were produced by immunoSEQ multiplex PCR, yet TCRdb's version contains in-frame clones alone and is incomplete. V and J calls and clone size come straight from that table; D and trimming were deduced from the DNA. The sample holds roughly 2 million clones, over 85% seen once. CD8 cells classed as naive were CD45RO-negative and positively selected for CCR7, excluding terminally differentiated effector memory CD45RA+ cells. Every one of the donors was a Caucasian adult that lived in Nashville, Tennessee. Germline values: CDR1 PRHDT, CDR2 FYEKMQ (reference sequence). Trimming took off 0 bases at V and 5 bases at J, with 17 bases between the two ends. The CDR3 totals 16 residues. Concerning this clone itself: Antigen unknown.

This TCR was sampled from a man younger than 35 in good health. The sequenced sample was naive CD8+ T cells sorted from blood. The rearrangement uses TRBV13 and TRBJ2-7, with no clear D. This CDR3 is CASSLGIPGPLDEQYF. The CDR3 DNA follows: TGTGCCAGCAGCTTAGGAATCCCTGGCCCTCTCGACGAGCAGTACTTC.